This TCR beta chain is drawn from a study of graft-versus-host responses after intestinal transplantation. About the research overall: Tacrolimus plus steroids were given to all recipients for around three years, preceded by anti-thymocyte globulin induction.

This table comes from immunoSEQ multiplex PCR, and its TCRdb copy is limited to in-frame clones, with some not included. The sample carries just over 85,000 clones, 85% to 95% recorded once. Turning to this clone: Antigen: not known.

This CDR3 has 13 amino acids. V gave up 5 bases and J gave up 3 bases, with 10 bases separating them. From germline, CDR1 is SEHNR and CDR2 FQNEAQ (reference sequence). Source: unstimulated CD8+ T cells sorted from spleen or lymph node cells, taken before transplant. The clonotype comes from a human donor who was the organ donor for an intestinal transplant. The gene calls are TRBV7-9 and TRBJ1-2; no clear D. CDR3 bases: TGTGCCAGCAGCCCACTGCAGGACTATGGCTACACCTTC. It is translated as CASSPLQDYGYTF.